This T cell receptor (beta chain) is drawn from a study of CDR3 diversity in severe acne (dated by TCRdb to the late 2010s). The library was produced with PCR. The instrument given in TCRdb is Illumina HiSeq 2000. Using fastp trimming at Q25 and MiXCR clonotype assembly, TCRdb reanalyzed the public sequencing data and kept in-frame beta chains. Rows matching on CDR3 protein sequence are summarized as one entry with the most common DNA and genes. For this sample the table gives over 100,000 distinct CDR3 sequences, of which 51% were detected only once. Of the sample, around 12% falls within the top ten clones. The CDR1 and CDR2 encoded by the germline V gene are SGHVS and FNYEAQ. The CDR3 numbers 11 residues from cysteine through phenylalanine. Just the 33-base CDR3 DNA is kept, in frame starting at base 1. Cut back by 8 bases and 5 bases, the V and J ends lie 9 bases apart. In regard to this clonotype: The antigen it recognizes is unknown. Within one base of it there is no much larger clone, and no base qualities were kept.

The sequence came from a male donor with acne. The sequencing input was blood. The chain joins TRBV7-6 to TRBJ2-5; the D region possibly corresponds to TRBD1 (5 bases align). The CDR3 has the sequence CASHYRETQYF. The base sequence is TGTGCCAGCCACTACAGGGAGACCCAGTACTTC.